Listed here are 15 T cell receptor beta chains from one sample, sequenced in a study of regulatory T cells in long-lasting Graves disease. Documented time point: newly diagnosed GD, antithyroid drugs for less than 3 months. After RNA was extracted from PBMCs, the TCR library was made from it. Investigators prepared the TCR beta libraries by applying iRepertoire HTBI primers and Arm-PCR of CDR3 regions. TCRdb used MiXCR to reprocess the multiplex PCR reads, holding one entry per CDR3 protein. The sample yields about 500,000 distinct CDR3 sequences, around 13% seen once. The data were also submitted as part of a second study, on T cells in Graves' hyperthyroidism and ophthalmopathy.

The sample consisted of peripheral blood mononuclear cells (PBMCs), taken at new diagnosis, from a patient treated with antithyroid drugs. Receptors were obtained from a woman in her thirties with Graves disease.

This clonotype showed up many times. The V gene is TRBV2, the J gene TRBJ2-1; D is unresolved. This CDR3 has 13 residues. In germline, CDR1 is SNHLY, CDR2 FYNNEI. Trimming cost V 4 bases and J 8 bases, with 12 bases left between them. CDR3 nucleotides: TGTGCCAGCAGTGGTAGGCTAGAAGATGAGCAGTTCTTC. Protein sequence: CASSGRLEDEQFF.

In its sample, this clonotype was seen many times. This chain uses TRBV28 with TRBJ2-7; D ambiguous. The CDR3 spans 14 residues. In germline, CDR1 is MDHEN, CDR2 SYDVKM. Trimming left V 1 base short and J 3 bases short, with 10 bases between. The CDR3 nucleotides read TGTGCCAGCAGTTTATCGCCCCGTATCTACGAGCAGTACTTC. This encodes CASSLSPRIYEQYF. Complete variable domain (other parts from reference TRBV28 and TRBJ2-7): DVKVTQSSRYLVKRTGEKVFLECVQDMDHENMFWYRQDPGLGLRLIYFSYDVKMKEKGDIPEGYSVSREKKERFSLILESASTNQTSMYLCASSLSPRIYEQYFGPGTRLTVT.

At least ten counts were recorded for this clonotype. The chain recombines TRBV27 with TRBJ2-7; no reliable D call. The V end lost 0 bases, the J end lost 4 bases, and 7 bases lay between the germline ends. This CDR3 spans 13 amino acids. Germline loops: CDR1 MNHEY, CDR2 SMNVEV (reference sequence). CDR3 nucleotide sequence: TGTGCCAGCAGTTTATCGCCCGATTACGAGCAGTACTTC. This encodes CASSLSPDYEQYF.

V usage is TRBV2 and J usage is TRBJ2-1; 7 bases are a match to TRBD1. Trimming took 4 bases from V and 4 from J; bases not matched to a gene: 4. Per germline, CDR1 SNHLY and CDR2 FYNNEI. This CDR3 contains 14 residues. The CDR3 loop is CASSAGTAYNEQFF. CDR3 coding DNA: TGTGCCAGCAGTGCCGGGACAGCTTACAATGAGCAGTTCTTC.

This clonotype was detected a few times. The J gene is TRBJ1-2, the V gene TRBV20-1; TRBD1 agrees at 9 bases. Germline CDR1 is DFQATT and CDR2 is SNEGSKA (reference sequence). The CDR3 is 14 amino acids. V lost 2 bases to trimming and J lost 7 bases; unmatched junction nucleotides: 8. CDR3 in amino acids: CSARPGQGIGGYTF. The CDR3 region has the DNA TGCAGTGCTAGACCGGGACAGGGAATCGGTGGCTACACCTTC.

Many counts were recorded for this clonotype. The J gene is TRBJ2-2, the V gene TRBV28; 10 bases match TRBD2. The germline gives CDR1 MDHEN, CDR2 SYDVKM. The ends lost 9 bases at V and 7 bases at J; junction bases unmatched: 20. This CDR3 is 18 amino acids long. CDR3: CARVGASGSQVDVGELFF. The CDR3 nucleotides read TGTGCCAGGGTAGGGGCTAGCGGGAGTCAAGTGGACGTCGGGGAGCTGTTTTTT.

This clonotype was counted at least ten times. The CDR3 loop is CASSAEVVSSYEQYF. CDR3 bases: TGCGCCAGCAGCGCTGAGGTTGTTAGCTCCTACGAGCAGTACTTC. This chain uses TRBV5-1 with TRBJ2-7; D uncertain. Trimming took off 4 bases at V and 0 bases at J, with 14 bases between the two ends. The CDR3 loop spans 15 amino acids. Germline values: CDR1 SGHRS, CDR2 YFSETQ.

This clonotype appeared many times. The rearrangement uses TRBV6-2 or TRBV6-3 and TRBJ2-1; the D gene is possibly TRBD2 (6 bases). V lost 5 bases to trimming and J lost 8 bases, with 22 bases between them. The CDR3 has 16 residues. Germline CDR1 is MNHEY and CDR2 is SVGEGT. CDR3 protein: CASSPGSYGSFYEQFF. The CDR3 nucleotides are TGTGCCAGCAGTCCGGGGTCCTACGGGAGTTTCTATGAGCAGTTCTTC.

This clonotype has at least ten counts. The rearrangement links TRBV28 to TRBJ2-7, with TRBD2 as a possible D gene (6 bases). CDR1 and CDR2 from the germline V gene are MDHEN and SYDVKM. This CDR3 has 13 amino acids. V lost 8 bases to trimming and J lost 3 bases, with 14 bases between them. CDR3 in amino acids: CASRDSAHYEQYF. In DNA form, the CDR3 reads TGTGCCAGCCGGGACTCCGCCCACTACGAGCAGTACTTC.

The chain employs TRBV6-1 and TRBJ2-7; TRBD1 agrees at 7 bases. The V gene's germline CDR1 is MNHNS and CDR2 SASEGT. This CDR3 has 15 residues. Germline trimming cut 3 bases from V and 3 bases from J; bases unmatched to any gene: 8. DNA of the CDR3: TGTGCCAGCAGTGACGCGTGGCAGGGGGACTACGAGCAGTACTTC. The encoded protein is CASSDAWQGDYEQYF.

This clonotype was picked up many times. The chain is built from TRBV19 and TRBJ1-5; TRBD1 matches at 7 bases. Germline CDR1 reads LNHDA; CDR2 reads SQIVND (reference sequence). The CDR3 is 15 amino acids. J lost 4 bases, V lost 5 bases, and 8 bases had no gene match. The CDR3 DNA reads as TGTGCCAGTAGTCCTTTGGGACAGCAGAATCAGCCCCAGCATTTT. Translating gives CASSPLGQQNQPQHF.

The DNA for the CDR3 is TGCGCCAGCAGCTTGGTGGTTGGAGTAGCGGTGGAGACCCAGTACTTC. Encoded protein: CASSLVVGVAVETQYF. The J gene is TRBJ2-5, the V gene TRBV5-1; a possible D gene is TRBD2 (6 bases). Between the trimmed V and J ends, which lost 0 bases and 5 bases, there was a span of 17 bases. From germline, CDR1 is SGHRS and CDR2 YFSETQ. This CDR3 is built from 16 residues.

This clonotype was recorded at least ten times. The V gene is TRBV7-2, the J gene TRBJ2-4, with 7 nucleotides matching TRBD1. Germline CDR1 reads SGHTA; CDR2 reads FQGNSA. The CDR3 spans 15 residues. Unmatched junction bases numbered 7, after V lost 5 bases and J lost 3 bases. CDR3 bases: TGTGCCAGCAGCGGACGACAGGGTATCAAAAACATTCAGTACTTC. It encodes CASSGRQGIKNIQYF.

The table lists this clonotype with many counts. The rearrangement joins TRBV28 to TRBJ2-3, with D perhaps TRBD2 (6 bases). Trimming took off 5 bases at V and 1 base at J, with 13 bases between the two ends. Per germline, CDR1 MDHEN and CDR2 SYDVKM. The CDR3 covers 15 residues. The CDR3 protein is CASSGGASGTDTQYF. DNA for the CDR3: TGTGCCAGCAGTGGCGGGGCTTCTGGCACAGATACGCAGTATTTT.

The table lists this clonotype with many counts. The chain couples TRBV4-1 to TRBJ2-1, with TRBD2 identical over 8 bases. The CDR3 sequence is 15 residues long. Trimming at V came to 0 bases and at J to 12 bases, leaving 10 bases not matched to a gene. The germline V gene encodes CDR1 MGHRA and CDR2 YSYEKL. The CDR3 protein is CASSQDRQRENVQFF. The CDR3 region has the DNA TGCGCCAGCAGCCAAGATCGTCAGCGGGAGAACGTGCAGTTCTTC.